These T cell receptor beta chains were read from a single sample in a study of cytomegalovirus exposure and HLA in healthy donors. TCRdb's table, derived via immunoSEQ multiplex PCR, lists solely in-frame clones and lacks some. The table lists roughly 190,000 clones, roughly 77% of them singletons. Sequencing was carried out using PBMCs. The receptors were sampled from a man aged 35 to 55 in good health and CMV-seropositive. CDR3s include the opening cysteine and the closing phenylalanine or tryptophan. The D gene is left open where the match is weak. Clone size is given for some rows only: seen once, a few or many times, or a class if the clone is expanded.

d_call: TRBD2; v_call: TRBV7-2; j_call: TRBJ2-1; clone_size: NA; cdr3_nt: TGTGCCAGCAGCTTAGGACTAGCGGTCAATGAGCAGTTCTTC; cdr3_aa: CASSLGLAVNEQFF
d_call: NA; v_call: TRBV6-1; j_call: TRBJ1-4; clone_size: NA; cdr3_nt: TGTGCCAGCAGTGACAGTTTCACTAATGAAAAACTGTTTTTT; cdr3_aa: CASSDSFTNEKLFF
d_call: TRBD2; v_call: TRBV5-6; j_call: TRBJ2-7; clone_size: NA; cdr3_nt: TGTGCCAGCAGCTTGTGGGGGGCCGGGAGGGAGAGGTACTTC; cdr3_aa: CASSLWGAGRERYF
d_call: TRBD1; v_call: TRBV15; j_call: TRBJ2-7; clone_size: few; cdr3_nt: TGTGCCACCAGCACAGGGGGTCCCTACGAGCAGTACTTC; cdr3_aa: CATSTGGPYEQYF
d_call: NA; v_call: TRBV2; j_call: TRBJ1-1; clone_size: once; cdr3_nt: TGTGCCAGCCACCTATTTGGCACTGAAGCTTTCTTT; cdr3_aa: CASHLFGTEAFF
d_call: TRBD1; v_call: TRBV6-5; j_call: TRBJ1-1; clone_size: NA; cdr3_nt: TGTGCCGCCGGGACAGGCCCCGGTGAAGCTTTCTTT; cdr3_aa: CAAGTGPGEAFF
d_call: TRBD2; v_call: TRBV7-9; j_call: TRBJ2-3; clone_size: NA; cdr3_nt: TGTGCCAGCAGTCGCGGGGGGGCCCGGACAGATACGCAGTATTTT; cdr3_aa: CASSRGGARTDTQYF
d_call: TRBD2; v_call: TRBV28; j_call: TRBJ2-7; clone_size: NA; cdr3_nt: TGTGCCAGCAGTTTATATGCTAGCGGCCGCTACGAGCAGTACTTC; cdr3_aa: CASSLYASGRYEQYF
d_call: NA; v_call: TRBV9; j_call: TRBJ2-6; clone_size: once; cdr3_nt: TGTGCCAGCAGCGTAGTTGGGGGCGCGTATGGGGCCAACGTCCTGACTTTC; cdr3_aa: CASSVVGGAYGANVLTF
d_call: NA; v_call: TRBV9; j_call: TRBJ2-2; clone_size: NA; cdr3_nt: TGTGCCAGCAGCGGGGGAGGACTGGAGGTTGGCGGGGAGCTGTTTTTT; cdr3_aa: CASSGGGLEVGGELFF
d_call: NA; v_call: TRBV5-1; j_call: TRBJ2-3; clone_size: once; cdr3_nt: TGCGCCAGCAGCTCAGGACAGAAGCACTCAGATACGCAGTATTTT; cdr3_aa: CASSSGQKHSDTQYF
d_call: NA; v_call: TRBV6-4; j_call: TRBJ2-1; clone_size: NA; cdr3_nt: TGTGCCAGCAGTGCCCGGGGAATAGGGGGCAATGAGCAGTTCTTC; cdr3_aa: CASSARGIGGNEQFF
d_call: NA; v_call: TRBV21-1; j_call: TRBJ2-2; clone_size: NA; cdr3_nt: TGTGCCAGCAGCAAAGCGCTCCTTCTAACAGGCCACGGGGAGCTGTTTTTT; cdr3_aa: CASSKALLLTGHGELFF
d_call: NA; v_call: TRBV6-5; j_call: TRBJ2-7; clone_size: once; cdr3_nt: TGTGCCAGCAGTTACCACAGGGACTACGAGCAGTACTTC; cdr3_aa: CASSYHRDYEQYF
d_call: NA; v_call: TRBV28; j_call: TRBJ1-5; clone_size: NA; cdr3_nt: TGTGCCAGCAGTTCAGGGGTGAGTCAGCCCCAGCATTTT; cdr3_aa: CASSSGVSQPQHF
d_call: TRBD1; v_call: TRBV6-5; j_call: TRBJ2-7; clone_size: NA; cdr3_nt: TGTGCCAGCAGTTCCCGACAGGGAGCTACCTACGAGCAGTACTTC; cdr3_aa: CASSSRQGATYEQYF
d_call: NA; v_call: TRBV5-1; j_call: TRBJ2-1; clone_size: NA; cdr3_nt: TGCGCCAGCAGCTTGGTAGGGGTAGGCTACAATGAGCAGTTCTTC; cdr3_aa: CASSLVGVGYNEQFF
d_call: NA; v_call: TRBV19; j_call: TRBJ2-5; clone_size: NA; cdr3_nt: TGTGCCAGTAGGTCACAAGGGGCTCGGGAGACCCAGTACTTC; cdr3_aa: CASRSQGARETQYF
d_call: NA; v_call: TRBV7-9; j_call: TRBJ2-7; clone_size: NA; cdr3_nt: TGTGCCAGCAGACCGGGGATTAGCTCCTACGAGCAGTACTTC; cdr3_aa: CASRPGISSYEQYF
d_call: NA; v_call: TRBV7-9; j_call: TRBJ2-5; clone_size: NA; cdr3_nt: TGTGCCAGCAGCTTAGCAGACTACCAAGAGACCCAGTACTTC; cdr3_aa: CASSLADYQETQYF
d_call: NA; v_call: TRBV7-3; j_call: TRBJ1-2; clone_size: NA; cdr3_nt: TGTGCCAGCAGCCCCTCCCAGGGCCATGGCTACACCTTC; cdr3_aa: CASSPSQGHGYTF
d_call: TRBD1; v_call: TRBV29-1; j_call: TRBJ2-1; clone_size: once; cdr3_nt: TGCAGCGTTGTAGGGCAGGGGGTCTACAATGAGCAGTTCTTC; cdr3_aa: CSVVGQGVYNEQFF
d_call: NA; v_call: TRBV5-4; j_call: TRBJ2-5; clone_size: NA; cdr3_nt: TGTGCCAGCAGCCAAGGAGAAGGGGTGGAGACCCAGTACTTC; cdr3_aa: CASSQGEGVETQYF
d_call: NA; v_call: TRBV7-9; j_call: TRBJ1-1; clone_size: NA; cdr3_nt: TGTGCCAGCAGCCCCCCCGGCAGGGAAGGGTCTGAAGCTTTCTTT; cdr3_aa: CASSPPGREGSEAFF